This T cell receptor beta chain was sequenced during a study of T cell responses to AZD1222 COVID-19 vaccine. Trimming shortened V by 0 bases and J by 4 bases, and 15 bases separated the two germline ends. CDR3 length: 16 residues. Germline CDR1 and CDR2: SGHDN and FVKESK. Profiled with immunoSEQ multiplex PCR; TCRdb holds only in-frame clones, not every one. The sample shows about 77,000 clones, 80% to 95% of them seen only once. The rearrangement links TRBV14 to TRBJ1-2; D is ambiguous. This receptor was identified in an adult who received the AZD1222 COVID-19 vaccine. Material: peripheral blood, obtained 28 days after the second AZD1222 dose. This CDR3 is CASSQDLRVPSYGYTF. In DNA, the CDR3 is TGTGCCAGCAGCCAAGATTTACGGGTACCATCCTATGGCTACACCTTC.